A selection of T cell receptor beta chains follows, all from one sample in a study of beta chain features in type 1 diabetes. TCRdb's copy holds only in-frame clones and misses some; the assay was immunoSEQ multiplex PCR. The sample lists hundreds of thousands of clones; around 28% were seen once. What was sequenced was naive CD4+ T cells from blood. Receptors originate from a man between 18 and 35 years old in good health. The CDR3 runs from the conserved cysteine through the conserved F or W. The order of the fields is J gene, V gene, D gene, clone size, CDR3 DNA, CDR3 protein. The D gene is left open where the match is weak. Only part of the rows carry a size: once, few, many, or a class if the clone is expanded.

j_call: TRBJ2-5
v_call: TRBV29-1
d_call: -
clone_size: few
cdr3_nt: TGCAGCGCCACGACTACTTTTCAAGAGACCCAGTACTTC
cdr3_aa: CSATTTFQETQYF

j_call: TRBJ2-5
v_call: TRBV30
d_call: -
clone_size: -
cdr3_nt: TGTGCCTGGAGTCTCACTAGCAAGGGAGCCCGGACCCAGTACTTC
cdr3_aa: CAWSLTSKGARTQYF

j_call: TRBJ2-3
v_call: TRBV5-1
d_call: TRBD1
clone_size: -
cdr3_nt: TGCGCCAGCAGCTCGCTCCTGACAGGGGTGGCGGATACGCAGTATTTT
cdr3_aa: CASSSLLTGVADTQYF

j_call: TRBJ2-7
v_call: TRBV7-9
d_call: -
clone_size: few
cdr3_nt: TGTGCCAGCAGCCGACGCGACATACTCTACGAGCAGTACTTC
cdr3_aa: CASSRRDILYEQYF

j_call: TRBJ2-1
v_call: TRBV6-5
d_call: TRBD1
clone_size: -
cdr3_nt: TGTGCCAGCAGTTACCTGGACAGGGTAAACAATGAGCAGTTCTTC
cdr3_aa: CASSYLDRVNNEQFF

j_call: TRBJ2-6
v_call: TRBV25-1
d_call: TRBD1
clone_size: few
cdr3_nt: TGTGCCAGCAGTGTCCGACAGGGTACTGGGGCCAACGTCCTGACTTTC
cdr3_aa: CASSVRQGTGANVLTF

j_call: TRBJ2-5
v_call: TRBV7-2
d_call: TRBD2
clone_size: -
cdr3_nt: TGTGCCAGCAGCTTACAACTAGCGGGAGAGACCCAGTACTTC
cdr3_aa: CASSLQLAGETQYF

j_call: TRBJ2-6
v_call: TRBV5-4
d_call: -
clone_size: -
cdr3_nt: TGTGCCAGCAGCCCGGCGTCGGTTACTGGGGCCAACGTCCTGACTTTC
cdr3_aa: CASSPASVTGANVLTF

j_call: TRBJ2-7
v_call: TRBV15
d_call: TRBD2
clone_size: -
cdr3_nt: TGTGCCACCAGCAGAGAGCGGGGGGACGGTAGCTACGAGCAGTACTTC
cdr3_aa: CATSRERGDGSYEQYF

j_call: TRBJ2-7
v_call: TRBV30
d_call: TRBD2
clone_size: -
cdr3_nt: TGTGCCTGGAGCCGGGGGGGAGAGCAGTACTTC
cdr3_aa: CAWSRGGEQYF

j_call: TRBJ2-4
v_call: TRBV4-2
d_call: TRBD2
clone_size: few
cdr3_nt: TGTGCCAGCAGCCAAGACGGGGTTAGCGGGAGTACGTCCAAAAACATTCAGTACTTC
cdr3_aa: CASSQDGVSGSTSKNIQYF

j_call: TRBJ2-3
v_call: TRBV29-1
d_call: TRBD2
clone_size: -
cdr3_nt: TGCAGCGGAACTAGCGGGAGCACAGATACGCAGTATTTT
cdr3_aa: CSGTSGSTDTQYF

j_call: TRBJ2-2
v_call: TRBV7-2
d_call: -
clone_size: -
cdr3_nt: TGTGCCAGCAGCCTAGGGTGGGGTGTCGGGGAGCTGTTTTTT
cdr3_aa: CASSLGWGVGELFF

j_call: TRBJ2-7
v_call: TRBV5-6
d_call: TRBD1
clone_size: few
cdr3_nt: TGTGCCAGCGGACCGGACAGGGAACGGCGTGAGCAGTACTTC
cdr3_aa: CASGPDRERREQYF

j_call: TRBJ2-1
v_call: TRBV30
d_call: TRBD2
clone_size: -
cdr3_nt: TGTGCCTGGAGCGGGGGCAGACTAGCGGGAGGGGACAATGAGCAGTTCTTC
cdr3_aa: CAWSGGRLAGGDNEQFF

j_call: TRBJ2-1
v_call: TRBV2
d_call: TRBD2
clone_size: few
cdr3_nt: TGTGCCGGCTCACTAGCGGGAGGCAATGAGCAGTTCTTC
cdr3_aa: CAGSLAGGNEQFF

j_call: TRBJ2-3
v_call: TRBV5-1
d_call: -
clone_size: -
cdr3_nt: TGCGCCAGCAGCTTGGTACAGGGTGGAGATACGCAGTATTTT
cdr3_aa: CASSLVQGGDTQYF

j_call: TRBJ2-5
v_call: TRBV30
d_call: -
clone_size: -
cdr3_nt: TGTGCCTGGAGTGTAATGGTGGGGTCGGGGACCCAGTACTTC
cdr3_aa: CAWSVMVGSGTQYF

j_call: TRBJ2-1
v_call: TRBV29-1
d_call: -
clone_size: -
cdr3_nt: TGCAGCGTCACCCAGGGTCCCATTGAGCAGTTCTTC
cdr3_aa: CSVTQGPIEQFF

j_call: TRBJ1-5
v_call: TRBV30
d_call: -
clone_size: few
cdr3_nt: TGTGCCTGGAGTCTGGGGGCCCAGCCCCAGCATTTT
cdr3_aa: CAWSLGAQPQHF

j_call: TRBJ2-1
v_call: TRBV27
d_call: TRBD1
clone_size: few
cdr3_nt: TGTGCCAGCAGTTTTGGGACAGGTGGTAACAATGAGCAGTTCTTC
cdr3_aa: CASSFGTGGNNEQFF

j_call: TRBJ2-7
v_call: TRBV5-1
d_call: TRBD2
clone_size: few
cdr3_nt: TGCGCCAGCAGCTTGGATGGCGGGAGTTTTGGTGAGCAGTACTTC
cdr3_aa: CASSLDGGSFGEQYF

j_call: TRBJ2-1
v_call: TRBV6-6
d_call: -
clone_size: -
cdr3_nt: TGTGCCAGCAGGAAGGCAGGGATCAACAATGAGCAGTTCTTC
cdr3_aa: CASRKAGINNEQFF

j_call: TRBJ2-7
v_call: TRBV4-3
d_call: -
clone_size: -
cdr3_nt: TGCGCCAGCAGCGTAGGCAGGAGGAGCGAGCAGTACTTC
cdr3_aa: CASSVGRRSEQYF

j_call: TRBJ1-2
v_call: TRBV30
d_call: -
clone_size: -
cdr3_nt: TGTGCCTGGAGTGGGGCGAGGGGCTACACCTTC
cdr3_aa: CAWSGARGYTF

j_call: TRBJ2-1
v_call: TRBV9
d_call: -
clone_size: -
cdr3_nt: TGTGCCAGCAGCGTAGTAGCTGGGGGAGGGGGAGTCGAGCAGTTCTTC
cdr3_aa: CASSVVAGGGGVEQFF

j_call: TRBJ2-3
v_call: TRBV30
d_call: TRBD1
clone_size: few
cdr3_nt: TGTGCCAGTCTGACAGGGGCCGACACAGATACGCAGTATTTT
cdr3_aa: CASLTGADTDTQYF

j_call: TRBJ1-2
v_call: TRBV30
d_call: -
clone_size: once
cdr3_nt: TGTGCCTGGACCCTGGGCCAGGGTGGAGGCTACACCTTC
cdr3_aa: CAWTLGQGGGYTF

j_call: TRBJ2-1
v_call: TRBV10-3
d_call: -
clone_size: -
cdr3_nt: TGTGCCATCAGTGAGTTTCAGGAATTCTACAATGAGCAGTTCTTC
cdr3_aa: CAISEFQEFYNEQFF

j_call: TRBJ2-2
v_call: TRBV29-1
d_call: TRBD1
clone_size: few
cdr3_nt: TGCAGCGGGAAACAGGGGGTTACAAACGGGGAGCTGTTTTTT
cdr3_aa: CSGKQGVTNGELFF

j_call: TRBJ2-1
v_call: TRBV7-9
d_call: TRBD1
clone_size: -
cdr3_nt: TGTGCCAGCAGCCGGGACAGGGGGTCGTACAATGAGCAGTTCTTC
cdr3_aa: CASSRDRGSYNEQFF

j_call: TRBJ2-2
v_call: TRBV9
d_call: TRBD1
clone_size: -
cdr3_nt: TGTGCCAGCAGCGTGACAGGGTTGGGTACCGGGGAGCTGTTTTTT
cdr3_aa: CASSVTGLGTGELFF

j_call: TRBJ2-5
v_call: TRBV7-9
d_call: -
clone_size: few
cdr3_nt: TGTGCCAGCAGCTTAGCGGAGACCCAGTACTTC
cdr3_aa: CASSLAETQYF

j_call: TRBJ2-3
v_call: TRBV7-2
d_call: -
clone_size: -
cdr3_nt: TGTGCCAGCAGCTTAGTCGGGACCCTTAGCACAGATACGCAGTATTTT
cdr3_aa: CASSLVGTLSTDTQYF

j_call: TRBJ2-7
v_call: TRBV6-1
d_call: TRBD2
clone_size: few
cdr3_nt: TGTGCCAGCAAGCGGAGCGGGATAGTAGGCGAGCAGTACTTC
cdr3_aa: CASKRSGIVGEQYF

j_call: TRBJ2-7
v_call: TRBV11-3
d_call: -
clone_size: -
cdr3_nt: TGTGCCAGCAGCTTTCGCGAACAGGACTCCTACGAGCAGTACTTC
cdr3_aa: CASSFREQDSYEQYF

j_call: TRBJ2-3
v_call: TRBV28
d_call: -
clone_size: -
cdr3_nt: TGTGCCAGCAACATCAGGGTCCCGGATACGCAGTATTTT
cdr3_aa: CASNIRVPDTQYF

j_call: TRBJ1-5
v_call: TRBV30
d_call: -
clone_size: -
cdr3_nt: TGTGCCTGGAGTTCCCAAGCCTTAAATCGAAATCAGCCCCAGCATTTT
cdr3_aa: CAWSSQALNRNQPQHF

j_call: TRBJ2-3
v_call: TRBV7-9
d_call: -
clone_size: -
cdr3_nt: TGTGCCAGCAGCTTCAGGGGCGAAATCACAGATACGCAGTATTTT
cdr3_aa: CASSFRGEITDTQYF